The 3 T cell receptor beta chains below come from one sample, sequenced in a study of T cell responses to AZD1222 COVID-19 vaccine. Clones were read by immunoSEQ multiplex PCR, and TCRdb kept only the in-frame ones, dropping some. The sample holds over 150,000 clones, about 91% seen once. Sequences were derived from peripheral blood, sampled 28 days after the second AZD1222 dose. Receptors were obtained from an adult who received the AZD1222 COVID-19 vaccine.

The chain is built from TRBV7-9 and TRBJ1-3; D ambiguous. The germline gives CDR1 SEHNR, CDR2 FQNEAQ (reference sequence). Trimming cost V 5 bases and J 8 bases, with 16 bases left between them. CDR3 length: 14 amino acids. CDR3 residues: CASSLGQEEDTIYF. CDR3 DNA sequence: TGTGCCAGCAGCCTAGGGCAGGAGGAGGACACCATATATTTT.

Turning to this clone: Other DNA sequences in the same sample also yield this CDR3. CDR3 nucleotide sequence: TGTGCCACCAGTGGCGGAAGTGCAGATACGCAGTATTTT. It codes for CATSGGSADTQYF. The V and J genes are TRBV24-1 and TRBJ2-3; no clear D gene. The CDR3 is 13 amino acids. Trimming shortened V by 5 bases and J by 4 bases, and 9 bases separated the two germline ends. The germline V gene has CDR1 KGHDR and CDR2 SFDVKD.

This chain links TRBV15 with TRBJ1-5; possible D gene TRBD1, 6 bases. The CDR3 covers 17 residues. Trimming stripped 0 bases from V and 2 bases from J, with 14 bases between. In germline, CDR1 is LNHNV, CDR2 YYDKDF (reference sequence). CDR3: CATSRDWGRGGNQPQHF. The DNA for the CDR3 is TGTGCCACCAGCAGAGATTGGGGGCGAGGCGGCAATCAGCCCCAGCATTTT.